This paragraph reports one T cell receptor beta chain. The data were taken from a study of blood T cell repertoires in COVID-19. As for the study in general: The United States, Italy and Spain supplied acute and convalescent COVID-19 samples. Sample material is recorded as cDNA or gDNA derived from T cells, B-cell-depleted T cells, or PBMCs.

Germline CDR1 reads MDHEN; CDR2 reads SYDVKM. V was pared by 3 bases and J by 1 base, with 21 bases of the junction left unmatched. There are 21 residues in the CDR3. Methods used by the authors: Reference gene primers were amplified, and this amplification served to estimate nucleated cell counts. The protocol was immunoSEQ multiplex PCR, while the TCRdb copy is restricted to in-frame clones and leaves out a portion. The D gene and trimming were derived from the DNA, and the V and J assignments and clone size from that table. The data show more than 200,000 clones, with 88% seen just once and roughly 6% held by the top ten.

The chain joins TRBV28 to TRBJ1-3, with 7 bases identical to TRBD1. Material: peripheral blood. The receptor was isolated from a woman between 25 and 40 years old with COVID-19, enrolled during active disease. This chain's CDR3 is CASSFPADRVVGGFSGNTIYF. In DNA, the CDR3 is TGTGCCAGCAGTTTTCCCGCCGACAGGGTGGTGGGAGGATTTTCTGGAAACACCATATATTTT.